This passage covers 12 T cell receptor beta chains from one sample sequenced in a study of cytomegalovirus exposure and HLA in healthy donors. PCR amplification relied on 60 Vbeta primers (plus 13 Jbeta primers). This table comes from immunoSEQ multiplex PCR, and its TCRdb copy is limited to in-frame clones, with some not included. The table lists around 80,000 clones, around 84% of them singletons. Sequencing was carried out using PBMCs. These receptors were collected from a middle-aged man in good health and CMV-seronegative.

The genes are TRBV5-6 and TRBJ1-2; 7 positions match TRBD1. Germline V gives CDR1 SGHDT, CDR2 YYEEEE. J was trimmed by 5 bases and V by 0 bases; bases with no gene match: 4. The CDR3 contains 14 residues. The chain's CDR3 is CASSLADRPYGYTF. The CDR3 DNA is TGTGCCAGCAGCTTGGCGGACAGGCCGTATGGCTACACCTTC.

The chain joins TRBV9 to TRBJ2-7, with D perhaps matching TRBD1 (6 bases). V was trimmed by 4 bases and J by 6 bases, leaving 23 bases between them. The CDR3 length is 16 residues. Germline lookup yields CDR1 SGDLS and CDR2 YYNGEE. This CDR3 is CASSPTRDVRGTEQYF. As DNA, the CDR3 is TGTGCCAGCAGCCCGACCCGGGATGTGAGGGGGACCGAGCAGTACTTC.

Note on this clone: The junction departs from the called germline gene at one end, perhaps through a read error. The chain is built from TRBV6-5 and TRBJ1-1, with 8 positions matching TRBD1. The germline CDR1 and CDR2 sequences are MNHEY and SVGAGI. The CDR3 length is 14 residues. This CDR3 reads CASSIYRGNPEAFF. The DNA of the CDR3 is TGTGCCAGCAGTATATACAGGGGGAACCCTGAAGCTTTCTTT.

This clone was found once. The rearrangement links TRBV6-5 to TRBJ2-5, with 10 bases fitting TRBD2. This CDR3 has 15 amino acids. Trimming took 11 bases from V and 5 from J; bases not matched to a gene: 14. CDR1 is MNHEY, CDR2 SVGAGI, per germline. The CDR3 protein is CAGRGGLAGVETQYF. CDR3 DNA: TGTGCCGGACGGGGGGGGCTAGCGGGAGTGGAGACCCAGTACTTC.

The CDR3 reads CASSYMAGTYEQYF. CDR3 bases: TGTGCCAGCAGTTACATGGCGGGAACCTACGAGCAGTACTTC. The chain links TRBV6-6 to TRBJ2-5, with D perhaps TRBD2 (6 bases). Judging by the DNA end, TRBJ2-7 fits better; the J call may be wrong. The V gene's germline CDR1 is MNHNY and CDR2 SVGAGI (reference sequence). The CDR3 extends over 14 amino acids.

The V and J genes are TRBV7-2 and TRBJ2-7; a weak D match, TRBD2 (5 bases). The CDR3 extends over 13 amino acids. Trimming shortened V by 2 bases and J by 3 bases, and 8 bases separated the two germline ends. Germline V lookup: CDR1 SGHTA, CDR2 FQGNSA. The CDR3 loop reads CASSLRAVYEQYF. CDR3 DNA sequence: TGTGCCAGCAGCTTAAGAGCGGTCTACGAGCAGTACTTC.

V is TRBV28 and J is TRBJ1-5; 8 nucleotides agree with TRBD1. CDR1 and CDR2 (germline): MDHEN, SYDVKM. The trim removed 7 bases at V and 5 bases at J, leaving 4 bases unmatched. CDR3 length: 13 amino acids. In DNA form, the CDR3 reads TGTGCCAGCATTGGGACAGGCTATCAGCCCCAGCATTTT. Encoded protein: CASIGTGYQPQHF.

This chain connects TRBV19 to TRBJ1-3, with 7 bases that match TRBD1. The CDR3 has 15 amino acids. V lost 8 bases, J lost 3 bases, and 10 bases stayed unmatched. Per germline, CDR1 LNHDA and CDR2 SQIVND (reference sequence). This chain's CDR3 is CASRQTTGFGNTIYF. The CDR3 region has the DNA TGTGCCAGTCGACAGACGACAGGGTTTGGAAACACCATATATTTT.

This clone has only a few counts. The CDR3 nucleotides are TGTGCCAGCAGTTCAGAACAGGGTTGGGGGACTGAAGCTTTCTTT. This codes for CASSSEQGWGTEAFF. This chain uses TRBV27 with TRBJ1-1; a possible D gene is TRBD1 (6 bases). Germline lookup yields CDR1 MNHEY and CDR2 SMNVEV (reference sequence). CDR3 length equals 15 residues. Trimming stripped 4 bases from V and 5 bases from J, with 17 bases between.

The sample holds one count of this clone. The chain has TRBV6-5 and TRBJ2-1; a weak D match, TRBD2 (6 bases). The germline V and J ends were trimmed by 0 bases and 1 base, with 10 bases remaining between them. CDR3 length equals 16 residues. The germline gives CDR1 MNHEY, CDR2 SVGAGI. In nucleotides, the CDR3 is TGTGCCAGCAGTTACTCGTGGGAGGTGTCCTACAATGAGCAGTTCTTC. Translation gives CASSYSWEVSYNEQFF.

As DNA, the CDR3 is TGTGCAAGTCGCTTACCTGTCCCGGGGGGGGCCAAGGAAGCTTTCTTT. Translation gives CASRLPVPGGAKEAFF. The chain combines TRBV12-2 with TRBJ1-1. TRBV12-2 is a pseudogene. The CDR3 runs 16 residues.

This chain connects TRBV5-1 to TRBJ2-3; TRBD1 matches at 8 bases. This CDR3 is built from 17 residues. V lost 0 bases to trimming and J lost 7 bases; unmatched junction nucleotides: 13. The germline CDR1 and CDR2 sequences are SGHRS and YFSETQ. CDR3 bases: TGCGCCAGCAGCTTGGCCCCACGGACAGGGCTTGGGAATACGCAGTATTTT. Translated: CASSLAPRTGLGNTQYF.